Each of the 8 T cell receptor beta chains below was sequenced from the same sample in a study of response to subunit inactivated influenza vaccine. A single record per CDR3 protein comes from TCRdb applying MiXCR to the RT-PCR reads. Of roughly 500,000 distinct CDR3 sequences in the sample, 16% were seen once. Specimen: CD4+ T cells sorted from PBMCs, collected approximately 25 months after vaccination. These receptors originate from a man aged 45 to 75 who received an inactivated influenza vaccine.

The chain recombines TRBV27 with TRBJ2-2; TRBD2 might be the D (7 bases). V lost 5 bases and J lost 5, with 15 bases in between. The CDR3 consists of 15 residues. CDR1 is MNHEY and CDR2 is SMNVEV in the germline V gene (reference sequence). The CDR3 here is CASSPGGGRTGELFF. The CDR3 coding sequence is TGTGCCAGCAGTCCCGGGGGCGGGAGAACCGGGGAGCTGTTTTTT.

V gene TRBV29-1 combines with J gene TRBJ1-2; perhaps TRBD1 as D (5 bases). Germline loops: CDR1 SQVTM, CDR2 ANQGSEA. CDR3 size: 12 residues. The V end was cut by 4 bases, the J end by 7 bases, with 13 bases between. This CDR3 reads CSVVMGLAGYTF. The CDR3 bases are TGCAGCGTTGTGATGGGACTTGCTGGCTACACCTTC.

The chain carries TRBV5-1 and TRBJ1-4; 7 bases are shared with TRBD1. Germline loops: CDR1 SGHRS, CDR2 YFSETQ. The V segment lost 7 bases and the J segment 6 bases; nucleotides outside the gene matches: 6. This CDR3 is built from 13 residues. CDR3 DNA: TGCGCCAGCCACACAGGGGAGCATGAAAAACTGTTTTTT. This codes for CASHTGEHEKLFF.

The chain couples TRBV20-1 to TRBJ1-5, with D possibly being TRBD1 (6 bases). Germline V CDR1 and CDR2: DFQATT, SNEGSKA (reference sequence). Deletions cut 2 bases from V and 6 bases from J, with 14 bases between. The CDR3 contains 14 residues. CDR3 loop: CSARNQGWTQPQHF. CDR3 DNA: TGCAGTGCTAGAAACCAGGGGTGGACTCAGCCCCAGCATTTT.

The rearrangement links TRBV29-1 to TRBJ1-1; weak D call: TRBD1 (6 bases). The length of the CDR3 is 13 residues. V lost 6 bases and J lost 1, with 12 bases in between. Looked up from germline, CDR1 is SQVTM and CDR2 is ANQGSEA. The CDR3 region has the DNA TGCAGCGTAGAGGGGGGGTGGAACACTGAAGCTTTCTTT. It encodes CSVEGGWNTEAFF.

This clonotype has more than one count but fewer than ten. The rearrangement links TRBV20-1 to TRBJ1-2; D might be TRBD1 (6 bases). This CDR3 spans 14 amino acids. Germline V gives CDR1 DFQATT, CDR2 SNEGSKA (reference sequence). V lost 3 bases, J lost 2 bases, and 13 bases lay in between. The CDR3 is CSASGGPGNYGYTF. CDR3 nucleotides: TGCAGTGCTAGCGGGGGGCCTGGGAACTATGGCTACACCTTC.

This clonotype has just a few counts. The gene calls are TRBV7-2 and TRBJ2-7; 8 bases match TRBD1. CDR1 and CDR2 (germline): SGHTA, FQGNSA. This CDR3 is built from 14 residues. V lost 3 bases, J lost 11 bases, and 12 bases stayed unmatched. CDR3 protein: CASSLGKDRGKKYF. Here the CDR3 DNA reads TGTGCCAGCAGCTTGGGGAAAGACAGGGGAAAGAAGTACTTC. The full variable domain, with the rest looked up from reference TRBV7-2 and TRBJ2-7, is GAGVSQSPSNKVTEKGKDVELRCDPISGHTALYWYRQSLGQGLEFLIYFQGNSAPDKSGLPSDRFSAERTGGSVSTLTIQRTQQEDSAVYLCASSLGKDRGKKYFGPGTRLTVT.

The chain uses TRBV3-1 and TRBJ2-3, with TRBD2 as a possible D gene (6 bases). The CDR3 length is 15 residues. The germline V gene has CDR1 LGHDT and CDR2 YNNKEL (reference sequence). Trimming removed 5 bases from V and 0 bases from J, with 12 bases in between. CDR3 protein: CASSEIGTSTDTQYF. DNA of the CDR3: TGTGCCAGCAGCGAAATCGGGACTAGCACAGATACGCAGTATTTT.